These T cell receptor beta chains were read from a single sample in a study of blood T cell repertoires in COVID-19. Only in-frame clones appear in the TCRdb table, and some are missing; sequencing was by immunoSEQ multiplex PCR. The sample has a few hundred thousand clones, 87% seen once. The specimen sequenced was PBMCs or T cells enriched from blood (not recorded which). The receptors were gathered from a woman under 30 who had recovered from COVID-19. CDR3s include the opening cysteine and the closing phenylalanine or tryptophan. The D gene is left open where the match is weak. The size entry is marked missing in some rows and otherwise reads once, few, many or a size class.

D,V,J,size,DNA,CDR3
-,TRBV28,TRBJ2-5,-,TGTGCCAGCAGTTTATCCCCCAACCAAGAGACCCAGTACTTC,CASSLSPNQETQYF
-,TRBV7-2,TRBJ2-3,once,TGTGCCAGCAGCCCGTCGACAGGAAGAGATACGCAGTATTTT,CASSPSTGRDTQYF
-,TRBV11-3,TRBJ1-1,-,TGTGCCAGCAGCCGAAGACCGGGAGAAGCTTTCTTT,CASSRRPGEAFF
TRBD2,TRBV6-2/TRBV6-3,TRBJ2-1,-,TGTGCCAGCAGTTTTGGGGGGGTCGGGAATGAGCAGTTCTTC,CASSFGGVGNEQFF
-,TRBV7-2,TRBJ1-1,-,TGTGCCAGCAGCGCTAAGTCTGAGAACACTGAAGCTTTCTTT,CASSAKSENTEAFF
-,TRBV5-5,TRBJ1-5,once,TGTGCCAGCAGCCCATGGGGCAATAGCAATCAGCCCCAGCATTTT,CASSPWGNSNQPQHF
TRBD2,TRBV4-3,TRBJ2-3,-,TGCGCCAGCAGCCAGGGAAGCGGGGGGGCCCTAGATACGCAGTATTTT,CASSQGSGGALDTQYF
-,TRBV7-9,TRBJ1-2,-,TGTGCCAGCAGCCCCTTCGTTGGCTACACCTTC,CASSPFVGYTF
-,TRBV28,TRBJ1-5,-,TGTGCCAGCAGTTTCGGTCAGGGGAGAGTTGGGCCCCAGCATTTT,CASSFGQGRVGPQHF
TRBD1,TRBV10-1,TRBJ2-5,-,TGCGCCAGCAGAGTGGACAGGACGAATGAAGAGACCCAGTACTTC,CASRVDRTNEETQYF
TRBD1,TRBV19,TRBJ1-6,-,TGTGCCACCGCGGGACAGGGCGGTTCACCCCTCCACTTT,CATAGQGGSPLHF
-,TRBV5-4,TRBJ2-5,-,TGTGCCAGCAGCCATGCCCGGGAGACGCAAGAGACCCAGTACTTC,CASSHARETQETQYF
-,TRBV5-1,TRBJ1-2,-,TGCGCCAGCGCCCTGGGGGCTGACTATGGCTACACCTTC,CASALGADYGYTF
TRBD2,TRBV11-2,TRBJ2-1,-,TGTGCCAGCAGCTTGTGGGCTAGCGGGAGGGCCCCCCACAATGAGCAGTTCTTC,CASSLWASGRAPHNEQFF
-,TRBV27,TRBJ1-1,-,TGTGCCAGCAGCATGACACCTAACACTGAAGCTTTCTTT,CASSMTPNTEAFF
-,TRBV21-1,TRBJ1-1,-,TGTGCCAGCAACCGCGGGACAGTGAACACTGAAGCTTTCTTT,CASNRGTVNTEAFF
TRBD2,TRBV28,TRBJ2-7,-,TGTGCCAGCAGTCCACCGGGACTAGCGGTGGGACCAAGCTCCTACGAGCAGTACTTC,CASSPPGLAVGPSSYEQYF
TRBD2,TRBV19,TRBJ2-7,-,TGTGCCAGTCGGGACGGGAGGGCCTCTAACGAGCAGTACTTC,CASRDGRASNEQYF
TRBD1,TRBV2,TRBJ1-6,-,TGTGCCAGCAGGCCGGGACAGGGAAATTCACCCCTCCACTTT,CASRPGQGNSPLHF
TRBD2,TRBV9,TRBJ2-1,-,TGTGCCAGCAGCGTAGGAGGACTAGCGGGAGGGCGGCAATGGAATGAGCAGTTCTTC,CASSVGGLAGGRQWNEQFF
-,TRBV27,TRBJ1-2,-,TGTGCCAGCGCTGTAGAATCGGGGGAAGGCTACACCTTC,CASAVESGEGYTF
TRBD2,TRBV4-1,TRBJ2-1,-,TGCGCCAGCAGCCACATAGCGGGAGCTTTATCCTACAATGAGCAGTTCTTC,CASSHIAGALSYNEQFF
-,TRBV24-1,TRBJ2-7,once,TGTGCCACCAGTGATTCTGGCACGACCTACGAGCAGTACTTC,CATSDSGTTYEQYF
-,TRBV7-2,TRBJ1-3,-,TGTGCCAGCAGCTTAGTGGCTTCTGCGGGTAACACCATATATTTT,CASSLVASAGNTIYF